Listed below are T cell receptor beta chains from one sample, sequenced in a study of radiation and T cells in renal cell carcinoma. Produced via immunoSEQ multiplex PCR; TCRdb's table is partial and in-frame only. The sample has 15,000 to 20,000 clones, 55% seen once. The source material was tumor tissue, sampled from a patient whose treatment included radiotherapy and nephrectomy. These receptors were collected from a man aged 45-65 years with renal cell carcinoma. CDR3s include the opening cysteine and the closing phenylalanine or tryptophan. A D gene is named only where the DNA matches it firmly. Size values are once, few and many counts, or a class for expanded clones, and some rows have none.

clone size	D gene	V gene	J gene	CDR3 protein	CDR3 DNA
few	TRBD1	TRBV7-8	TRBJ1-5	CASSLAGQVGPQHF	TGTGCCAGCAGCTTAGCGGGACAGGTCGGGCCCCAGCATTTT
-	-	TRBV4-3	TRBJ2-2	CASSQILGVDRGELFF	TGCGCCAGCAGCCAAATACTAGGAGTGGACCGCGGGGAGCTGTTTTTT
few	-	TRBV7-8	TRBJ1-3	CASSTSKELPAFGNTIYF	TGTGCCAGCAGCACATCTAAGGAACTGCCGGCGTTTGGAAACACCATATATTTT
-	-	TRBV7-6	TRBJ2-7	CASRQDEGHSYEQYF	TGTGCCAGCAGACAAGACGAGGGACACTCCTACGAGCAGTACTTC
once	TRBD1	TRBV28	TRBJ1-1	CASSLGGQGASEAFF	TGTGCCAGCAGTTTAGGAGGACAGGGGGCGTCTGAAGCTTTCTTT
-	-	TRBV7-2	TRBJ2-3	CASSKDYLSTDTQYF	TGTGCCAGCAGTAAAGACTACCTAAGCACAGATACGCAGTATTTT
few	-	TRBV18	TRBJ2-3	CASSQSTDTQYF	TGTGCCAGCTCACAGAGCACAGATACGCAGTATTTT
-	TRBD2	TRBV5-1	TRBJ2-7	CASSSGTSGTYEQYF	TGCGCCAGCAGCTCGGGGACTAGCGGAACCTACGAGCAGTACTTC
-	-	TRBV5-1	TRBJ1-1	CASGWETNTEAFF	TGCGCCAGCGGGTGGGAGACGAACACTGAAGCTTTCTTT
few	-	TRBV19	TRBJ2-7	CASSGDFYEQYF	TGTGCCAGTAGCGGGGACTTCTACGAGCAGTACTTC
-	TRBD2	TRBV9	TRBJ2-7	CASSVAGTSHEQYF	TGTGCCAGCAGCGTAGCGGGGACTAGCCACGAGCAGTACTTC
-	-	TRBV25-1	TRBJ2-1	CATSSYNEQFF	TGTGCCACAAGCTCCTACAATGAGCAGTTCTTC
few	TRBD2	TRBV29-1	TRBJ2-1	CSVDPTSGRADEQFF	TGCAGCGTTGACCCGACTAGCGGGAGAGCAGATGAGCAGTTCTTC
-	-	TRBV2	TRBJ2-7	CASQTRDTAYEQYF	TGTGCCAGCCAGACCCGGGACACAGCCTACGAGCAGTACTTC
-	-	TRBV6-6	TRBJ2-7	CASSSASGTYEQYF	TGTGCCAGCAGTTCAGCGTCGGGAACCTACGAGCAGTACTTC
many	-	TRBV5-4	TRBJ2-4	CASSLDREGAKNIQYF	TGTGCCAGCAGCTTGGACAGGGAAGGAGCCAAAAACATTCAGTACTTC
-	-	TRBV30	TRBJ2-2	CAWSAGHYTGELFF	TGTGCCTGGAGTGCGGGACACTACACCGGGGAGCTGTTTTTT
few	-	TRBV7-2	TRBJ2-3	CATKWGGTDTQYF	TGTGCCACCAAATGGGGGGGCACAGATACGCAGTATTTT
-	-	TRBV18	TRBJ2-3	CASSPRSDTQYF	TGTGCCAGCTCACCACGGTCAGATACGCAGTATTTT
-	-	TRBV5-5	TRBJ2-7	CASSFPRALGADEQYF	TGTGCCAGCAGCTTTCCTCGGGCCCTAGGGGCTGACGAGCAGTACTTC
-	TRBD2	TRBV11-3	TRBJ2-1	CASSTGLAYNEQFF	TGTGCCAGCAGCACGGGACTAGCTTACAATGAGCAGTTCTTC
-	-	TRBV4-1	TRBJ1-3	CASSQGVLRANTIPGNTIYF	TGCGCCAGCAGCCAAGGGGTGTTAAGGGCCAATACTATACCTGGAAACACCATATATTTT
-	TRBD2	TRBV10-3	TRBJ2-1	CAIASGARRQFF	TGTGCCATCGCTAGCGGCGCACGGAGGCAGTTCTTC
few	-	TRBV6-5	TRBJ2-7	CASSYSGSDPYYEQYF	TGTGCCAGCAGTTACTCAGGGTCGGACCCTTACTACGAGCAGTACTTC
-	TRBD1	TRBV7-8	TRBJ1-3	CASSLDRTGPFSGNTIYF	TGTGCCAGCAGCTTAGACAGGACAGGGCCATTCTCTGGAAACACCATATATTTT
once	TRBD1	TRBV28	TRBJ1-2	CASSFQGAQGYTF	TGTGCCAGCAGTTTTCAGGGGGCGCAGGGCTACACCTTC
-	-	TRBV2	TRBJ1-1	CASSDPGREAFF	TGTGCCAGCAGTGACCCAGGGCGTGAAGCTTTCTTT
-	-	TRBV7-2	TRBJ2-3	CASSFSLLAATTDTQYF	TGTGCCAGCAGCTTTTCTCTCCTAGCCGCAACCACAGATACGCAGTATTTT
-	TRBD1	TRBV7-2	TRBJ1-5	CASSQGQGYNQPQHF	TGTGCCAGCAGCCAGGGACAGGGCTACAATCAGCCCCAGCATTTT
-	TRBD1	TRBV2	TRBJ2-5	CASNRDRDETQYF	TGTGCCAGCAACCGGGACAGGGACGAGACCCAGTACTTC
-	-	TRBV5-5	TRBJ1-1	CASSLFHSGDTEAFF	TGTGCCAGCAGCTTGTTTCATTCGGGGGACACTGAAGCTTTCTTT
once	TRBD2	TRBV9	TRBJ2-1	CASSEGTSGGHGDEQFF	TGTGCCAGCAGCGAGGGGACTAGCGGGGGGCATGGGGATGAGCAGTTCTTC
-	-	TRBV5-1	TRBJ1-6	CASSLDTSSYNSPLHF	TGCGCCAGCAGCTTGGACACAAGCTCCTATAATTCACCCCTCCACTTT
-	TRBD2	TRBV29-1	TRBJ2-1	CSVTLAGPYNEQFF	TGCAGCGTCACATTAGCGGGACCTTACAATGAGCAGTTCTTC
few	TRBD1	TRBV5-1	TRBJ1-2	CASSPPGTGPHGYTF	TGCGCCAGCAGCCCCCCCGGGACAGGGCCCCATGGCTACACCTTC